The 24 T cell receptor beta chains presented below share a single source sample, sequenced in a study of T cell responses to AZD1222 COVID-19 vaccine. Using immunoSEQ multiplex PCR, the repertoire was profiled, and TCRdb retains in-frame clones only, with some absent. The sample lists about 180,000 clones, 85% to 95% seen once, with about 1% in the top ten. Sequencing was performed on peripheral blood, taken 28 days after the second dose of the MenACWY control vaccine. These receptors came from an adult who received the MenACWY meningococcal vaccine as a control.

The CDR3 reads CASSLDRDRGGTEAFF. Here the CDR3 DNA reads TGTGCCAGCAGCTTAGATAGGGACAGGGGTGGAACTGAAGCTTTCTTT. The chain combines TRBV13 with TRBJ1-1; TRBD1 matches at 10 bases. After removal of 1 base from V and 5 bases from J, the junction contained 7 bases not matched to a gene. The CDR3 covers 16 residues. Germline V lookup: CDR1 PRHDT, CDR2 FYEKMQ (reference sequence).

The chain carries TRBV6-5 and TRBJ2-2, with D possibly being TRBD2 (5 bases). The V end was cut by 2 bases, the J end by 0 bases, with 7 bases between. Germline V gene sequence: CDR1 MNHEY, CDR2 SVGAGI. The CDR3 length is 15 residues. The CDR3 region is CASSYEEANTGELFF. For the CDR3, the DNA is TGTGCCAGCAGTTACGAGGAGGCGAACACCGGGGAGCTGTTTTTT.

The chain joins TRBV27 to TRBJ2-1; D is undetermined. Germline V gene data show CDR1 as MNHEY and CDR2 as SMNVEV (reference sequence). The CDR3 covers 14 residues. Trimming pared 3 bases from V and 5 bases from J, leaving 11 bases between. CDR3 in amino acids: CASSFVEQNNEQFF. As DNA, the CDR3 is TGTGCCAGCAGTTTCGTTGAACAGAACAATGAGCAGTTCTTC.

The rearrangement uses TRBV7-9 and TRBJ1-4; TRBD1 is a possible D gene (6 bases). The V end lost 5 bases, the J end lost 10 bases, and 14 bases lay between the germline ends. CDR1 is SEHNR, CDR2 FQNEAQ, per germline (reference sequence). The CDR3 contains 13 residues. CDR3 sequence: CASSMDSVGKLFF. CDR3 DNA sequence: TGTGCCAGCAGCATGGACAGTGTGGGAAAACTGTTTTTT.

V and J are TRBV10-3 and TRBJ2-7; TRBD1 agrees at 10 bases. The CDR3 is 12 residues long. The V and J ends lost 8 bases and 6 bases, in that order; junction bases with no gene match: 4. Germline CDR1 and CDR2: ENHRY and SYGVKD. The DNA of the CDR3 is TGTGCCATCGGGGGACAGGGGTCCGAGCAGTACTTC. It translates to CAIGGQGSEQYF.

The chain combines TRBV5-6 with TRBJ1-2, with 10 bases fitting TRBD1. CDR1 and CDR2 from the germline V gene are SGHDT and YYEEEE. With V trimmed by 4 bases and J by 8 bases, 2 bases remained unmatched. The CDR3 has 12 amino acids. This CDR3 is CASSRDRGGYTF. The DNA for the CDR3 is TGTGCCAGCAGCCGGGACAGGGGCGGCTACACCTTC.

The chain employs TRBV4-1 and TRBJ1-5; 7 bases line up with TRBD1. Germline V gene lookup returns CDR1 MGHRA and CDR2 YSYEKL. This CDR3 is 15 amino acids long. Trimming at V came to 1 base and at J to 0 bases, leaving 0 bases not matched to a gene. CDR3 DNA sequence: TGCGCCAGCAGCCAAGGACAGGGTAGCAATCAGCCCCAGCATTTT. This translates into CASSQGQGSNQPQHF.

The V call is TRBV19, the J call TRBJ1-2, with D uncertain. V was cut by 5 bases and J by 7 bases, with 5 bases left in between. Germline V lookup: CDR1 LNHDA, CDR2 SQIVND (reference sequence). The CDR3 has 10 residues. The CDR3 spells CASSGGGYTF. CDR3 bases: TGTGCCAGTAGTGGTGGTGGCTACACCTTC. Combining the CDR3 with reference TRBV19 and TRBJ1-2 gives the whole variable domain DGGITQSPKYLFRKEGQNVTLSCEQNLNHDAMYWYRQDPGQGLRLIYYSQIVNDFQKGDIAEGYSVSREKKESFPLTVTSAQKNPTAFYLCASSGGGYTFGSGTRLTVV.

This clone is a singleton in its sample. The chain combines TRBV19 with TRBJ1-1, with TRBD1 matching over 7 bases. Germline V gene lookup returns CDR1 LNHDA and CDR2 SQIVND (reference sequence). The CDR3 consists of 16 residues. Trimming at V came to 4 bases and at J to 8 bases, leaving 16 bases not matched to a gene. The DNA for the CDR3 is TGTGCCAGTAGTAATATAAAGGGAGGGATGACAGGGGAAGCTTTCTTT. It yields the protein CASSNIKGGMTGEAFF.

The V call is TRBV6-2 or TRBV6-3, the J call TRBJ2-3; 10 bases align to TRBD1. This CDR3 is 17 amino acids long. CDR1 and CDR2 from the germline V gene are MNHEY and SVGEGT. V was pared by 0 bases and J by 0 bases, with 3 bases of the junction left unmatched. As DNA, the CDR3 is TGTGCCAGCAGTTACTCACGGACAGGGGGGAGCACAGATACGCAGTATTTT. This translates into CASSYSRTGGSTDTQYF.

This chain connects TRBV12-5 to TRBJ1-3, with no clear D. Trimming took 10 bases from V and 0 from J, leaving 16 bases between them. Per the germline V gene, CDR1 is LGHNT and CDR2 is FRNRAP. This CDR3 spans 15 amino acids. The DNA of the CDR3 is TGTGCTACCACTGAGGACTTTGACTCTGGAAACACCATATATTTT. Amino acids: CATTEDFDSGNTIYF.

This chain connects TRBV9 to TRBJ2-7; TRBD1 is a possible D gene (5 bases). V shed 0 bases and J shed 3 bases, with 7 bases lying between them. The V gene's germline CDR1 is SGDLS and CDR2 YYNGEE. The CDR3 covers 13 residues. The chain's CDR3 is CASSVAQGYEQYF. The CDR3 DNA follows: TGTGCCAGCAGCGTAGCTCAGGGCTACGAGCAGTACTTC.

The rearrangement joins TRBV5-5 to TRBJ2-3; 7 nucleotides line up with TRBD2. In germline, CDR1 is SGHKS, CDR2 YYEKEE (reference sequence). The V and J ends lost 0 bases and 4 bases, in that order; junction bases with no gene match: 2. This CDR3 region has 14 residues. The CDR3 sequence: CASSLGGRADTQYF. The CDR3 coding sequence is TGTGCCAGCAGCTTGGGTGGGAGGGCAGATACGCAGTATTTT.

V gene TRBV12-3 or TRBV12-4 combines with J gene TRBJ1-1, with D tentatively TRBD1 (5 bases). The length of the CDR3 is 13 residues. Trimming removed 6 bases at V and 4 bases at J, with 12 bases between. The CDR3 DNA reads as TGTGCCAGCAGGGGGGGTTTGAGCACTGAAGCTTTCTTT. It translates to CASRGGLSTEAFF.

This chain joins TRBV7-2 and TRBJ1-1; a weak D match, TRBD1 (6 bases). The ends were cut back, 5 bases at V and 5 bases at J, with 15 bases in the middle. The CDR3 consists of 14 residues. CDR1 and CDR2 (germline): SGHTA, FQGNSA. Here the CDR3 reads CASSVGGRETEAFF. CDR3 DNA: TGTGCCAGCAGCGTCGGGGGGCGAGAGACTGAAGCTTTCTTT.

This chain joins TRBV6-2 or TRBV6-3 and TRBJ1-2, with D perhaps matching TRBD1 (5 bases). There are 13 residues in the CDR3. Trimming removed 6 bases from V and 7 bases from J, with 15 bases in between. The germline V gene has CDR1 MNHEY and CDR2 SVGEGT. CDR3 sequence reads: CASSWDLRGGYTF. CDR3 sequence (DNA): TGTGCCAGCAGCTGGGACTTACGAGGTGGCTACACCTTC.

The chain carries TRBV15 and TRBJ1-5; D is unresolved. The CDR3 length is 16 residues. Trimming removed 1 base from V and 2 bases from J, with 12 bases in between. Per germline, CDR1 LNHNV and CDR2 YYDKDF (reference sequence). CDR3 sequence: CATSRASLLGNQPQHF. The CDR3 region has the DNA TGTGCCACCAGCAGAGCTAGCCTTTTGGGCAATCAGCCCCAGCATTTT.

The chain uses TRBV6-5 and TRBJ1-3, with a possible D match to TRBD1 (5 bases). Trimming removed 4 bases from V and 1 base from J, with 8 bases in between. The germline CDR1 and CDR2 sequences are MNHEY and SVGAGI. This CDR3 comprises 14 residues. The CDR3 DNA reads as TGTGCCAGCAGTTGGGGGGGATCTGGAAACACCATATATTTT. Translation: CASSWGGSGNTIYF.

The count of this clone is one. CDR3 nucleotides: TGTGCCAGCTCACCAGCGCTGGGACCTGAAGCTTTCTTT. Translated, it gives CASSPALGPEAFF. This chain connects TRBV18 to TRBJ1-1; possible D gene TRBD1, 5 bases. CDR3 length: 13 residues. Per the germline V gene, CDR1 is KGHSH and CDR2 is LQKENI. The V gene lost 2 bases and the J gene lost 6 bases, with 10 bases spanning the gap.

This chain joins TRBV30 and TRBJ1-6, with TRBD1 identical over 9 bases. CDR3 length: 17 residues. Unmatched junction bases numbered 10, after V lost 7 bases and J lost 0 bases. Germline CDR1 reads GTSNPN; CDR2 reads SVGIG (reference sequence). CDR3 residues: CALRQGVSGSYNSPLHF. DNA for the CDR3: TGTGCCTTGAGACAGGGGGTGTCCGGCTCCTATAATTCACCCCTCCACTTT.

This chain joins TRBV5-1 and TRBJ2-5; 12 positions agree with TRBD2. Looked up from germline, CDR1 is SGHRS and CDR2 is YFSETQ. The CDR3 has 16 amino acids. The V gene end was trimmed by 4 bases and the J gene end by 2 bases; junction bases not matched to a gene: 6. The CDR3 sequence: CASSPGLAGLQETQYF. The CDR3 DNA reads as TGCGCCAGCAGCCCCGGACTAGCGGGGCTTCAAGAGACCCAGTACTTC.

This sequence joins TRBV7-9 and TRBJ1-2; 9 nucleotides match TRBD1. Losses at the gene ends were 4 bases for V and 4 bases for J; bases not matched to a gene: 4. Looked up from germline, CDR1 is SEHNR and CDR2 is FQNEAQ (reference sequence). This CDR3 region has 14 residues. CDR3 protein: CASSSTGQGYGYTF. CDR3 DNA sequence: TGTGCCAGCAGCTCTACGGGACAGGGCTATGGCTACACCTTC.

The CDR3 DNA reads as TGTGCCACCAGCAGAGATCGGGCAGAATTGAACACTGAAGCTTTCTTT. Its translation: CATSRDRAELNTEAFF. This chain connects TRBV15 to TRBJ1-1; no clear D. This CDR3 is 16 amino acids long. The germline CDR1 and CDR2 sequences are LNHNV and YYDKDF (reference sequence). Trimming shortened V by 0 bases and J by 0 bases, and 11 bases separated the two germline ends.

The V call is TRBV5-1, the J call TRBJ2-3; 11 bases align to TRBD1. Looked up from germline, CDR1 is SGHRS and CDR2 is YFSETQ. V lost 3 bases, J lost 2 bases, and 8 bases stayed unmatched. The CDR3 is 17 amino acids. This CDR3 reads CASSWRTGGSNTDTQYF. The CDR3 bases are TGCGCCAGCAGCTGGAGGACAGGGGGCTCTAACACAGATACGCAGTATTTT.